One sample yielded the 9 T cell receptor beta chains listed below, sequenced in a study of long-term antiretroviral therapy in people with HIV. The immunoSEQ assay was v3.0, run at survey level. This table comes from immunoSEQ multiplex PCR, and its TCRdb copy is limited to in-frame clones, with some not included. The data contain 20,000 to 30,000 clones, 65% to 85% of them singletons. The sample in question was unsorted PBMCs, obtained 3 years after starting antiretroviral therapy. These receptors were taken from a man in his late teens or twenties with HIV.

This clone was counted between two and nine times. The chain has TRBV6-1 and TRBJ1-6, with TRBD1 as a possible D gene (5 bases). The CDR3 is made up of 13 amino acids. CDR1 MNHNS and CDR2 SASEGT come from the germline V gene. V lost 8 bases, J lost 4 bases, and 9 bases lay in between. This chain's CDR3 is CASDSRYNSPLHF. The CDR3 DNA reads as TGTGCCAGCGACAGTCGGTATAATTCACCCCTCCACTTT.

The chain is built from TRBV7-8 and TRBJ1-6; D ambiguous. Germline assignment: CDR1 SGHVS and CDR2 FQNEAQ. This CDR3 is built from 14 residues. V lost 0 bases and J 6 bases, leaving 6 bases between the germline ends. The DNA of the CDR3 is TGTGCCAGCAGCTTAGCGGGTCTTAATTCACCCCTCCACTTT. Encoded protein: CASSLAGLNSPLHF.

This chain joins TRBV9 and TRBJ1-6; D uncertain. The V end lost 0 bases, the J end lost 9 bases, and 19 bases lay between the germline ends. The CDR3 is 17 residues long. CDR1 SGDLS and CDR2 YYNGEE come from the germline V gene. CDR3 nucleotide sequence: TGTGCCAGCAGCGTAGATCCCTCAGCGGGTGGGATTTCACCCCTCCACTTT. Protein: CASSVDPSAGGISPLHF.

This chain links TRBV28 with TRBJ2-1; D call uncertain. CDR3 length: 11 residues. The ends were cut back, 6 bases at V and 5 bases at J, with 5 bases in the middle. In germline, CDR1 is MDHEN, CDR2 SYDVKM. The CDR3 loop reads CASRGNNEQFF. The DNA for the CDR3 is TGTGCCAGCAGAGGGAACAATGAGCAGTTCTTC. The full variable domain, with the rest looked up from reference TRBV28 and TRBJ2-1, is DVKVTQSSRYLVKRTGEKVFLECVQDMDHENMFWYRQDPGLGLRLIYFSYDVKMKEKGDIPEGYSVSREKKERFSLILESASTNQTSMYLCASRGNNEQFFGPGTRLTVL.

The chain carries TRBV27 and TRBJ2-7; 9 bases agree with TRBD1. CDR3 size: 15 residues. Germline CDR1 and CDR2: MNHEY and SMNVEV (reference sequence). The ends lost 3 bases at V and 0 bases at J; junction bases unmatched: 3. For the CDR3, the DNA is TGTGCCAGCAGTTTGACAGGGGGAAGCTCCTACGAGCAGTACTTC. It translates to CASSLTGGSSYEQYF.

The rearrangement uses TRBV4-2 and TRBJ2-5, with D perhaps TRBD1 (6 bases). The CDR3 covers 14 residues. CDR1 and CDR2 from the germline V gene are LGHNA and YNFKEQ. The V gene lost 1 base and the J gene lost 4 bases, with 10 bases spanning the gap. The CDR3 loop is CASSQVGGVETQYF. In DNA form, the CDR3 reads TGTGCCAGCAGCCAAGTAGGGGGAGTAGAGACCCAGTACTTC.

The genes are TRBV6-1 and TRBJ2-7; 8 nucleotides line up with TRBD1. V dropped 3 bases and J dropped 7; count of bases not matched to a gene: 5. This CDR3 region has 13 residues. Germline values: CDR1 MNHNS, CDR2 SASEGT. DNA for the CDR3: TGTGCCAGCAGTGAGTGGACAGGGTGGGAGCAGTACGTC. Residues: CASSEWTGWEQYV.

The chain carries TRBV28 and TRBJ2-5, with TRBD2 matching over 7 bases. Germline lookup yields CDR1 MDHEN and CDR2 SYDVKM. Unmatched junction bases numbered 7, after V lost 3 bases and J lost 0 bases. CDR3 length: 16 residues. DNA of the CDR3: TGTGCCAGCAGTTTTGGGGGGGAGGGCTACCAAGAGACCCAGTACTTC. Amino acid sequence: CASSFGGEGYQETQYF.

The chain has TRBV4-1 and TRBJ2-5; D gene uncertain. Germline V CDR1 and CDR2: MGHRA, YSYEKL. V lost 2 bases and J 4 bases, leaving 11 bases between the germline ends. This CDR3 spans 14 amino acids. CDR3 loop: CASSQMGRRETQYF. The CDR3 DNA reads as TGCGCCAGCAGCCAAATGGGCAGAAGAGAGACCCAGTACTTC.